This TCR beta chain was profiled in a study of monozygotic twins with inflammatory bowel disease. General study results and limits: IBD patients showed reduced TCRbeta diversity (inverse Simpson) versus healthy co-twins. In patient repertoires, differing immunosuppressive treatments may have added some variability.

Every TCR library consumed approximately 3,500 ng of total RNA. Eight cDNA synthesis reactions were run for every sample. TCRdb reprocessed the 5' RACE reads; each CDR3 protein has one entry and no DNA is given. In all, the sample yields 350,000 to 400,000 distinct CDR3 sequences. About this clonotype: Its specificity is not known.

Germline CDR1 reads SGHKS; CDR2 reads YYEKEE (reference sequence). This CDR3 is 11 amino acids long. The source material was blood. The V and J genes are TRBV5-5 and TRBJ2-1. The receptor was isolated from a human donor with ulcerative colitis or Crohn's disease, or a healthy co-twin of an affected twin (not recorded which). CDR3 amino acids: CASSWQRGQFF.